This record looks at one T cell receptor (beta chain) sequence and its context. These data originate in a study of shared clonotypes between healthy human individuals. The study ran the assay at deep level. Each subset's genomic DNA was shared equally among a number of immunoSEQ plates. Generated by immunoSEQ multiplex PCR, the TCRdb table keeps only in-frame clones and is missing some. The sample lists 490,000 or so clones; roughly 85% were seen once. V shed 6 bases and J 1 base; nucleotides not matched to a gene: 5. The length of the CDR3 is 17 residues. Germline CDR1 reads SNHLY; CDR2 reads FYNNEI. This receptor was obtained from a middle-aged woman in good health. Some clones in this sample may be carry-over from other donors' samples. The sample was PBMCs. V is TRBV2 and J is TRBJ2-1, with 14 bases lining up with TRBD2. The CDR3 sequence: CASSGTSGSGSYNEQFF. The DNA of the CDR3 is TGTGCCAGCAGCGGGACTAGCGGGAGTGGATCCTACAATGAGCAGTTCTTC.